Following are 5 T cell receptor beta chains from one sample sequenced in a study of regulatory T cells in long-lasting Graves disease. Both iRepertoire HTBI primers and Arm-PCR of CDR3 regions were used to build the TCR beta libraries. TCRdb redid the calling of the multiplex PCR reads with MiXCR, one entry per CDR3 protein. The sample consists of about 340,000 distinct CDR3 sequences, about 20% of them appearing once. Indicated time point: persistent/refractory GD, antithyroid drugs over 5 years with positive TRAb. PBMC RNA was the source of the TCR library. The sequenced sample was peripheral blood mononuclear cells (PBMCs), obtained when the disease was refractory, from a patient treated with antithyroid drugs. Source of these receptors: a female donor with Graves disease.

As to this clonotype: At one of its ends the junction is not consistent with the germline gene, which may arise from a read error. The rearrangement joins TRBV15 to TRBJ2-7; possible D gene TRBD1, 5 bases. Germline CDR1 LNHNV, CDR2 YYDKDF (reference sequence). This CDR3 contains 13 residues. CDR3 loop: CAASREQVGEQYF. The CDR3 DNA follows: TGTGCCGCCAGCAGGGAACAGGTGGGCGAGCAGTACTTC.

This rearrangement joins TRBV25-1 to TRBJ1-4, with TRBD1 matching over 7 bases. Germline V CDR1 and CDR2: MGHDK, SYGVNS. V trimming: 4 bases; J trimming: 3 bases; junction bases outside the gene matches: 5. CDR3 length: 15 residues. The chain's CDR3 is CASSGRQGANEKLFF. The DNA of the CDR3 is TGTGCCAGCAGTGGCAGACAGGGTGCTAATGAAAAACTGTTTTTT.

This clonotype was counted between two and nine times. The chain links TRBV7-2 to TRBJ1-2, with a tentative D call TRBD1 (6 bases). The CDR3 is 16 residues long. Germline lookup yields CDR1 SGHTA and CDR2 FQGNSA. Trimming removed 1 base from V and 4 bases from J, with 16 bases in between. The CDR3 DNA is TGTGCCAGCAGCTTAGGAGGCCAGGACAGCCTCTATGGCTACACCTTC. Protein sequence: CASSLGGQDSLYGYTF. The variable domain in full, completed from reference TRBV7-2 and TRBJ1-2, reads GAGVSQSPSNKVTEKGKDVELRCDPISGHTALYWYRQSLGQGLEFLIYFQGNSAPDKSGLPSDRFSAERTGGSVSTLTIQRTQQEDSAVYLCASSLGGQDSLYGYTFGSGTRLTVV.

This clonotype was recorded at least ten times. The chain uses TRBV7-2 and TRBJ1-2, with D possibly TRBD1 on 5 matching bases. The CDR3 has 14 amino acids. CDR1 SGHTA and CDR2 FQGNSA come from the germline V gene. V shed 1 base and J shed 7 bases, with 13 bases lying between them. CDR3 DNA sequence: TGTGCCAGCAGCTTAGTCCAGGGCTGGGGTGGCTACACCTTC. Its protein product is CASSLVQGWGGYTF.

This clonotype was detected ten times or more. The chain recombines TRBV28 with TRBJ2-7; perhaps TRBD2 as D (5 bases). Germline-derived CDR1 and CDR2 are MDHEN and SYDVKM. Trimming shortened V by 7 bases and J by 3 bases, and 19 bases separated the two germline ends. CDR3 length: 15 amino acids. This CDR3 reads CASTAGPQWDYEQYF. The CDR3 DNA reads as TGTGCCAGCACCGCGGGCCCGCAATGGGACTACGAGCAGTACTTC.